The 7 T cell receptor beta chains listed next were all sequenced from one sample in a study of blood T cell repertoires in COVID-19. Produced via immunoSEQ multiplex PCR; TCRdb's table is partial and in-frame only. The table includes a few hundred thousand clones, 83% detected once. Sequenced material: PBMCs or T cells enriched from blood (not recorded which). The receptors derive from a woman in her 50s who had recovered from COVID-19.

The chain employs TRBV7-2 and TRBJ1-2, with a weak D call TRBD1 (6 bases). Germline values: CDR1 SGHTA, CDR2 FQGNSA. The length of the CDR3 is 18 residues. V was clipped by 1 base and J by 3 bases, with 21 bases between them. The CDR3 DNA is TGTGCCAGCAGCTTAGGTATCGGGTGGGGGCCTACCCACTATGGCTACACCTTC. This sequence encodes CASSLGIGWGPTHYGYTF.

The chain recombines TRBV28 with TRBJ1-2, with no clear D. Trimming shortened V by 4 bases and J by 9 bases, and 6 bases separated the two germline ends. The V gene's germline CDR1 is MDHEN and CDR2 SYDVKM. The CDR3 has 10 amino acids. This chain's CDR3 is CASSSDSYTF. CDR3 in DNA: TGTGCCAGCAGTTCCGACAGCTACACCTTC.

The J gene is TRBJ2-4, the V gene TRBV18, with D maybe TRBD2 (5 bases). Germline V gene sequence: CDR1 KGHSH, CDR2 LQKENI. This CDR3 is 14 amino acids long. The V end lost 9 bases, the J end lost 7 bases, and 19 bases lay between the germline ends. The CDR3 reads CASSPIRDVNIQYF. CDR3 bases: TGTGCCAGTTCCCCAATCCGGGATGTTAACATTCAGTACTTC.

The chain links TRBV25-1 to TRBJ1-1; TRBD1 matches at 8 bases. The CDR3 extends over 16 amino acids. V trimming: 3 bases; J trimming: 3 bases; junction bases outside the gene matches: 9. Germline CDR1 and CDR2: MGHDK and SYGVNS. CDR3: CASSESGGVGDTEAFF. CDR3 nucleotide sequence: TGTGCCAGCAGTGAGTCAGGGGGCGTTGGGGACACTGAAGCTTTCTTT.

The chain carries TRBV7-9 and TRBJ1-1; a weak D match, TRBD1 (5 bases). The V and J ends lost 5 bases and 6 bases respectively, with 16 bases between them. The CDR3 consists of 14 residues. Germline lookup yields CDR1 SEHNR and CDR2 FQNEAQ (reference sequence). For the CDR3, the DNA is TGTGCCAGCAGCAGCGTCGGGGCGGGGGCTGAAGCTTTCTTT. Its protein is CASSSVGAGAEAFF. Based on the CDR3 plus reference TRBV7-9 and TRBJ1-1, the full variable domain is DTGVSQNPRHKITKRGQNVTFRCDPISEHNRLYWYRQTLGQGPEFLTYFQNEAQLEKSRLLSDRFSAERPKGSFSTLEIQRTEQGDSAMYLCASSSVGAGAEAFFGQGTRLTVV.

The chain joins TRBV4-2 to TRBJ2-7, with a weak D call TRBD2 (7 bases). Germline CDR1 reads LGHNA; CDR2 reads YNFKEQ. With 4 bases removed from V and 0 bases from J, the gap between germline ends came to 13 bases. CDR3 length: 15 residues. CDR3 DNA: TGTGCCAGCAGCCGAGGGGGGGGAAGCTCCTACGAGCAGTACTTC. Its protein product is CASSRGGGSSYEQYF.

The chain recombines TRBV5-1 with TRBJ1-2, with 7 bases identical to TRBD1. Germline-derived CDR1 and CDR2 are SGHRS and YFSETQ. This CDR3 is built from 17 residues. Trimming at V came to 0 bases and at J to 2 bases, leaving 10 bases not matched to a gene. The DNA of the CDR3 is TGCGCCAGCAGCTTGGACGTATCGGGACAGCCGAACTATGGCTACACCTTC. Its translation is CASSLDVSGQPNYGYTF.